Listed below are T cell receptor beta chains from one sample, sequenced in a study of blood T cell repertoires in COVID-19. The method was immunoSEQ multiplex PCR; TCRdb's version includes in-frame clones alone and lacks a portion of them. This sample has about 310,000 clones, with about 85% found just once. The specimen was peripheral blood. The receptors here all came from a man younger than 30 with active or convalescent COVID-19. Each CDR3 is given with its conserved first and last residue. The D gene is left open where the match is weak. Clone size is stated in some rows and not others, as once, few, many or a class when expanded.

>NA|TRBJ1-5|TRBD1|TRBV4-1
TGCGCCAGCAGCCAAGATGGGACAGGGGGCGACCAGCCCCAGCATTTT
CASSQDGTGGDQPQHF
>NA|TRBJ2-4|NA|TRBV29-1
TGCAGCGTTAAGATTGGACAGCCCAAAAACATTCAGTACTTC
CSVKIGQPKNIQYF
>NA|TRBJ2-7|TRBD2|TRBV12-3/TRBV12-4
TGTGCCAGCAGCAAAGGACTAGACTACGAGCAGTACTTC
CASSKGLDYEQYF
>NA|TRBJ1-5|NA|TRBV12-5
TGTGCTAGTGGCGGCGCCTCAGGGGTATGGGGCAATCAGCCCCAGCATTTT
CASGGASGVWGNQPQHF
>few|TRBJ2-7|NA|TRBV6-5
TGTGCCAGCAGGTTAGGACAGTCTTCCTACGAGCAGTACTTC
CASRLGQSSYEQYF
>once|TRBJ1-2|TRBD1|TRBV7-2
TGTGCCAGCAGCTTAGACTCTGGACAGGGGGCGCGGGGCTACACCTTC
CASSLDSGQGARGYTF
>NA|TRBJ2-7|NA|TRBV5-1
TGCGCCAGCAGCTTAACCCAAGGCCCCGGGAGCGTCTACGAGCAGTACTTC
CASSLTQGPGSVYEQYF
>NA|TRBJ2-3|NA|TRBV7-3
TGTGCCAGCAGCTTAAATGCCCAGGGTTACGCAGATACGCAGTATTTT
CASSLNAQGYADTQYF
>NA|TRBJ2-1|TRBD2|TRBV5-1
TGCGCCAGCAGCTCCCCTACCCTAGCGGGGGCCTTTCTCGATGAGCAGTTCTTC
CASSSPTLAGAFLDEQFF
>NA|TRBJ2-5|NA|TRBV13
TGTGCCAGTACCAGGGGCACCGAGACCCAGTACTTC
CASTRGTETQYF
>NA|TRBJ1-5|TRBD1|TRBV19
TGTGCCAGTAGGGACAGGACGAATCAGCCCCAGCATTTT
CASRDRTNQPQHF
>NA|TRBJ1-1|NA|TRBV7-3
TGTGCCAGCAGCTTAACGGGGCTTTTAAACACTGAAGCTTTCTTT
CASSLTGLLNTEAFF
>NA|TRBJ2-7|TRBD1|TRBV28
TGTGCCAGCAGTTTAGCGGACAGGGGGAGTCGGGAGCAGTACTTC
CASSLADRGSREQYF
>few|TRBJ2-7|NA|TRBV5-5
TGTGCCAGCAGCTTGAGACACGGACACTACGAGCAGTACTTC
CASSLRHGHYEQYF
>NA|TRBJ2-2|NA|TRBV27
TGTGCCAGCAGTTTATATGGGCAAATAAACACCGGGGAGCTGTTTTTT
CASSLYGQINTGELFF
>once|TRBJ2-7|NA|TRBV19
TGTGCCAGTAGTCAGAGTTCGGTAGCGGCCTCCTACGAGCAGTACTTC
CASSQSSVAASYEQYF
>once|TRBJ1-1|NA|TRBV9
TGTGCCAGCAACGACGGGGGCACTGAAGCTTTCTTT
CASNDGGTEAFF
>NA|TRBJ2-1|TRBD2|TRBV6-2/TRBV6-3
TGTGCCAGCAGTTACCTAGCGGGCCCTTACAATGAGCAGTTCTTC
CASSYLAGPYNEQFF
>NA|TRBJ2-7|NA|TRBV11-1
TGTGCCAGCAGTCAGGGCGACGAGCAGTACTTC
CASSQGDEQYF
>NA|TRBJ1-1|NA|TRBV3-1/TRBV3-2
TGTGCCAGCAGCCAAGCGTCGACTGGGGCTTTCTTT
CASSQASTGAFF
>NA|TRBJ1-2|NA|TRBV5-1
TGCGCCAGCAGCTTGAGGCAGGGGAACTATGGCTACACCTTC
CASSLRQGNYGYTF
>NA|TRBJ2-5|NA|TRBV19
TGTGCCAGTAGTATAGGTCTACAAGAGACCCAGTACTTC
CASSIGLQETQYF
>NA|TRBJ1-2|TRBD1|TRBV7-2
TGTGCCAGCAGCTTAGCTCGGACAGGGTTTCGGCATAGGGGCTACACCTTC
CASSLARTGFRHRGYTF
>NA|TRBJ1-1|NA|TRBV19
TGTGCCAGTAGACCGCTCCGAGGTGAAGCTTTCTTT
CASRPLRGEAFF
>NA|TRBJ1-2|NA|TRBV4-1
TGCGCCAGCAGCCAAAACCCGGCGGACTATGGCTACACCTTC
CASSQNPADYGYTF
>NA|TRBJ1-2|NA|TRBV27
TGTGCCAGCAGTTTTGGGGGGAACTATGGCTACACCTTC
CASSFGGNYGYTF
>NA|TRBJ2-2|NA|TRBV24-1
TGTGCCACCAGTGATTTAAAACATTCGAACACCGGGGAGCTGTTTTTT
CATSDLKHSNTGELFF
>NA|TRBJ2-2|TRBD1|TRBV7-8
TGTGCCAGCAGCCCCCTACAGGGGGAGGACACCGGGGAGCTGTTTTTT
CASSPLQGEDTGELFF
>NA|TRBJ2-5|TRBD1|TRBV23-1
TGCGCCAGCAGTCAAAAGGGACAGGGGCGCGAGACCCAGTACTTC
CASSQKGQGRETQYF
>once|TRBJ2-3|TRBD2|TRBV19
TGTGCCAGTAGTAGGAGGGCGGGGGGCTTCACAGATACGCAGTATTTT
CASSRRAGGFTDTQYF
>once|TRBJ1-1|TRBD1|TRBV15
TGTGCCACCAGCCGAGCCGGGACAGGGGTGTCGGAAGCTTTCTTT
CATSRAGTGVSEAFF
>NA|TRBJ2-5|NA|TRBV7-8
TGTGCCAGCAGCCGGGTGGGCCGGGAGACCCAGTACTTC
CASSRVGRETQYF
>NA|TRBJ1-2|NA|TRBV7-9
TGTGCCAGCAGCTTAGAAATTGCCAGGAACTATGGCTACACCTTC
CASSLEIARNYGYTF
>NA|TRBJ2-7|TRBD2|TRBV19
TGTGCCACCGCCGAGCGGGGGACCTCCTACGAGCAGTACTTC
CATAERGTSYEQYF
>NA|TRBJ2-7|TRBD1|TRBV5-1
TGCGCCAGCAGCTTGGAATCGGGACAGGGGTTCCACGAGCAGTACTTC
CASSLESGQGFHEQYF
>NA|TRBJ2-1|NA|TRBV5-6
TGTGCCAGCAGCTTGGTGGGCGGAGGGGTGGGCGAGACACAGTTCTTC
CASSLVGGGVGETQFF
>NA|TRBJ2-5|TRBD2|TRBV5-4
TGTGCCAGCAGCTCTCGGACTAGCGGGCTTCAAGAGACCCAGTACTTC
CASSSRTSGLQETQYF
>NA|TRBJ1-4|NA|TRBV4-1
TGCGCCAGCAGCCAAGTTTCGAGGATTGAAGGAAAACTGTTTTTT
CASSQVSRIEGKLFF
>NA|TRBJ2-7|TRBD1|TRBV5-6
TGTGCCAGCAGCTTGGCCGGGACAGGGGATAAGGAGCAGTACTTC
CASSLAGTGDKEQYF
>NA|TRBJ2-7|NA|TRBV5-4
TGTGCCAGCAGCCCCCTCAGCGCTTGGGAGTACTTC
CASSPLSAWEYF
>NA|TRBJ1-6|NA|TRBV11-2
TGTGCCATCAGCCGGGACATTAATTCACCCCTCCACTTT
CAISRDINSPLHF
>NA|TRBJ2-7|NA|TRBV7-9
TGTGCCAGCAGCCCCCGGGACTTGAAGAGCCACGAGCAGTACTTC
CASSPRDLKSHEQYF
>many|TRBJ2-7|NA|TRBV28
TGTGCCAGCAGTGTTCTTTACGAGCAGTACTTC
CASSVLYEQYF
>NA|TRBJ1-5|NA|TRBV29-1
TGCAGCGTTGATTCAAGGGACACACATCAGCCCCAGCATTTT
CSVDSRDTHQPQHF
>NA|TRBJ2-3|NA|TRBV11-2
TGTGCCAGCAGCTTAGGTCAGACAGATACGCAGTATTTT
CASSLGQTDTQYF
>NA|TRBJ1-1|NA|TRBV12-3/TRBV12-4
TGTGCCAGCAGTGGGGACAAGAACACTGAAGCTTTCTTT
CASSGDKNTEAFF
>NA|TRBJ2-3|TRBD2|TRBV4-1
TGCGCCAGCAGCCAACCTAGCGGGTTTACAGATACGCAGTATTTT
CASSQPSGFTDTQYF
>NA|TRBJ1-2|NA|TRBV28
TGTGCCAGCAGTTTTGAACAGACCGGAAACTATGGCTACACCTTC
CASSFEQTGNYGYTF
>NA|TRBJ2-1|NA|TRBV2
TGTGCCAGCAGTCTCGACTCGCAGTTCTTC
CASSLDSQFF